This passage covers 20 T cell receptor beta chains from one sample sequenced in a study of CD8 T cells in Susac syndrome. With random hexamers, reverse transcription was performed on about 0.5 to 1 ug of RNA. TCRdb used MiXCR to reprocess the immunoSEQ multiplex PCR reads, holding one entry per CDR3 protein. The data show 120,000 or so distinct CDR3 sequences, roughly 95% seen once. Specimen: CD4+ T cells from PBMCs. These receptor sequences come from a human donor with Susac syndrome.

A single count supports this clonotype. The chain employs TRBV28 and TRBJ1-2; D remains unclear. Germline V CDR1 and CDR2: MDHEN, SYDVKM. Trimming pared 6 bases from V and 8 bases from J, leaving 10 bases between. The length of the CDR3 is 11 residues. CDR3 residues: CASRRAGGYTF. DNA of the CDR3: TGTGCCAGCAGGCGGGCCGGAGGCTACACCTTC.

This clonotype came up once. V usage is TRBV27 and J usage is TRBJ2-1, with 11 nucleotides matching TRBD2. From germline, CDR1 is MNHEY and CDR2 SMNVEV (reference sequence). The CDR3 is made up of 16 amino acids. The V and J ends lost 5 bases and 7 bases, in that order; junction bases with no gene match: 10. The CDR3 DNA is TGTGCCAGCAGTCTGATAGCGGGAGGGCCTGTTAATGAGCAGTTCTTC. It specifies CASSLIAGGPVNEQFF.

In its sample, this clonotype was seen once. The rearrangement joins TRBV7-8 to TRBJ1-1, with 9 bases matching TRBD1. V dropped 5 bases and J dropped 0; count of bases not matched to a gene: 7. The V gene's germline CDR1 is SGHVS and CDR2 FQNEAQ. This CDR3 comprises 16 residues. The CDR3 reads CASSAWTGVMNTEAFF. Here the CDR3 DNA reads TGTGCCAGCAGCGCCTGGACAGGGGTAATGAACACTGAAGCTTTCTTT.

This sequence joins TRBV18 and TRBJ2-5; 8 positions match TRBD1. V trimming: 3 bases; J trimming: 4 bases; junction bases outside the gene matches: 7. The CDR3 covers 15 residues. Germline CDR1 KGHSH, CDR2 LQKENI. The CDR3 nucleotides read TGTGCCAGCTCACCTGGAAACCAGGGGGCAGAGACCCAGTACTTC. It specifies CASSPGNQGAETQYF.

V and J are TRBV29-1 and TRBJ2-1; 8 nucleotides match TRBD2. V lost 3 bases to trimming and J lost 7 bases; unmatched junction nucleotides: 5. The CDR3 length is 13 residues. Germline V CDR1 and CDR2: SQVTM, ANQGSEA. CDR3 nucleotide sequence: TGCAGCGTTGACGGACTAGCATCGAATGAGCAGTTCTTC. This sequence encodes CSVDGLASNEQFF.

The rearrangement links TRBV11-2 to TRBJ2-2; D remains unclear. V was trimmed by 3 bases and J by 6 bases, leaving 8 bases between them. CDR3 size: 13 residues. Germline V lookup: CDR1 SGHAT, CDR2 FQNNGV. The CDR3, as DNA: TGTGCCAGCAGCTTTTCTGGGGCCGGGGAGCTGTTTTTT. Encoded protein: CASSFSGAGELFF.

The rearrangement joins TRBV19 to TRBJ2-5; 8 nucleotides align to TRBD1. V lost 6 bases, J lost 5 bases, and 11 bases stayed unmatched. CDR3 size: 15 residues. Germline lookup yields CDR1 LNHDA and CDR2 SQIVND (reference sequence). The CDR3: CASSEDRVIGETQYF. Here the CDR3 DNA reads TGTGCCAGTAGCGAGGACAGGGTGATTGGGGAGACCCAGTACTTC.

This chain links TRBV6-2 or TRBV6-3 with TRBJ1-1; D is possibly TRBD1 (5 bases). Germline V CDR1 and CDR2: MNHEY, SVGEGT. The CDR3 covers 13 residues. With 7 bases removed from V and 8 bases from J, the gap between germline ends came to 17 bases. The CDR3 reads CASTEPGFAEAFF. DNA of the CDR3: TGTGCCAGCACTGAGCCAGGGTTCGCCGAAGCTTTCTTT.

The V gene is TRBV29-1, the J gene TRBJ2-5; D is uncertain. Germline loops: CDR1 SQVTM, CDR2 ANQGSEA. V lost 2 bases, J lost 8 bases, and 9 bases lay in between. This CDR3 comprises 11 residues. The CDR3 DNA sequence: TGCAGCGTTGAATACTGGGGAACCCAGTACTTC. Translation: CSVEYWGTQYF. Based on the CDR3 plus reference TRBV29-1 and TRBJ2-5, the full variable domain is SAVISQKPSRDICQRGTSLTIQCQVDSQVTMMFWYRQQPGQSLTLIATANQGSEATYESGFVIDKFPISRPNLTFSTLTVSNMSPEDSSIYLCSVEYWGTQYFGPGTRLLVL.

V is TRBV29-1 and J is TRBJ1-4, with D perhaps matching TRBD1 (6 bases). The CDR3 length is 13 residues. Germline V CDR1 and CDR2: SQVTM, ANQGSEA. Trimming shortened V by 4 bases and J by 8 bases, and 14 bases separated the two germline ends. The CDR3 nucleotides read TGCAGCGTTGGGACAGACCCGAGAGAAAAACTGTTTTTT. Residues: CSVGTDPREKLFF.

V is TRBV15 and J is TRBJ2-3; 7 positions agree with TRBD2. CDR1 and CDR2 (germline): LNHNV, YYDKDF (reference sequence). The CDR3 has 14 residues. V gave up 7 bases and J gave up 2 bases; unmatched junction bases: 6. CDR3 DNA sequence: TGTGCCACCACAGTGGGAGGGCCCACAGATACGCAGTATTTT. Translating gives CATTVGGPTDTQYF.

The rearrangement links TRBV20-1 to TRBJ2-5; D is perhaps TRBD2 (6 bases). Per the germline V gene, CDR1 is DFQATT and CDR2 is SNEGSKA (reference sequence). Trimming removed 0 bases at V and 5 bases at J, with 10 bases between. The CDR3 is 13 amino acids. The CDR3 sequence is CSARDGSRETQYF. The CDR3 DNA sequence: TGCAGTGCTAGAGACGGGAGCCGGGAGACCCAGTACTTC.

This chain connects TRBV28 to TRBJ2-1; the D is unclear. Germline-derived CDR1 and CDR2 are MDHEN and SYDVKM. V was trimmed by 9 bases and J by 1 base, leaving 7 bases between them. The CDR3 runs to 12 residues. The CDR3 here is CASQFSYNEQFF. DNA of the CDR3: TGTGCCAGTCAATTTTCCTACAATGAGCAGTTCTTC.

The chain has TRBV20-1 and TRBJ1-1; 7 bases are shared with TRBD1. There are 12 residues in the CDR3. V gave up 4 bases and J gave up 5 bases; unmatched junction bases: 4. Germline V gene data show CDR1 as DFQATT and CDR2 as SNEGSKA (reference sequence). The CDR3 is CSATTGKTEAFF. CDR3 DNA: TGCAGTGCTACGACAGGGAAAACTGAAGCTTTCTTT.

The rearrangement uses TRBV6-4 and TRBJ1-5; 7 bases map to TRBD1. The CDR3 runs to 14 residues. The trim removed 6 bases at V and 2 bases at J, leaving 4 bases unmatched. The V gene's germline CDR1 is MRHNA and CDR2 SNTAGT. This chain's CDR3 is CASSPGQGNQPQHF. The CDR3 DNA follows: TGTGCCAGCAGCCCTGGACAGGGCAATCAGCCCCAGCATTTT.

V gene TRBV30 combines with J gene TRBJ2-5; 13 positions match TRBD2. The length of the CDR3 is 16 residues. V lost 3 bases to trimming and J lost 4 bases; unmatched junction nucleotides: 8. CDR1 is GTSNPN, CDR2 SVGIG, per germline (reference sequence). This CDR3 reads CAWSGGLAGWGETQYF. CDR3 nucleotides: TGTGCCTGGAGCGGGGGACTAGCGGGATGGGGAGAGACCCAGTACTTC.

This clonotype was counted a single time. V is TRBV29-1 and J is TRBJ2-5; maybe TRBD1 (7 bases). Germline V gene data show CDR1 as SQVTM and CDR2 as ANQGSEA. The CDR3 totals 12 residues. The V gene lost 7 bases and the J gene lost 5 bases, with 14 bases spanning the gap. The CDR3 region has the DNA TGCAGCGCCGCGCAGGGGGGTGAGACCCAGTACTTC. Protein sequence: CSAAQGGETQYF. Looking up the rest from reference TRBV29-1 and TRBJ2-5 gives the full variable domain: SAVISQKPSRDICQRGTSLTIQCQVDSQVTMMFWYRQQPGQSLTLIATANQGSEATYESGFVIDKFPISRPNLTFSTLTVSNMSPEDSSIYLCSAAQGGETQYFGPGTRLLVL.

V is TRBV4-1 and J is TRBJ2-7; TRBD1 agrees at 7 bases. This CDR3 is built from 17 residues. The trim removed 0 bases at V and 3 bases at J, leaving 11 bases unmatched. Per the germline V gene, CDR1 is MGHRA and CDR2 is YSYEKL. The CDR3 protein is CASSQEGAGGKSYEQYF. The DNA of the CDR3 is TGCGCCAGCAGCCAAGAGGGGGCAGGGGGTAAAAGCTACGAGCAGTACTTC.

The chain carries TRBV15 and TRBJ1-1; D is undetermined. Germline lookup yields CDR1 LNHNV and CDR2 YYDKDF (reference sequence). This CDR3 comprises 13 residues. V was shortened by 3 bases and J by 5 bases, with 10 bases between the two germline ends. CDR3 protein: CATSRELRTEAFF. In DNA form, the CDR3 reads TGTGCCACCAGCAGGGAACTTCGGACTGAAGCTTTCTTT.

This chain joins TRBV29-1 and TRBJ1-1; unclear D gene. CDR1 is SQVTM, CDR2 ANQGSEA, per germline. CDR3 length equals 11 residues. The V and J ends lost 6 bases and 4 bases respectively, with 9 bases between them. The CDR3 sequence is CSVEALTEAFF. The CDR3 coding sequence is TGCAGCGTCGAGGCACTCACTGAAGCTTTCTTT.